One sample yielded the 28 T cell receptor beta chains listed below, sequenced in a study of somatic mutations in T cells in chronic GVHD. Clones were read by immunoSEQ multiplex PCR, and TCRdb kept only the in-frame ones, dropping some. The sample includes around 13,000 clones, roughly 78% of them seen just once. The material sequenced was Vbeta20-negative CD4+ T cells from blood. The receptor set was obtained from a male patient aged 45-60 years with chronic graft-versus-host disease. Part of the T cells may come from the graft donor.

The chain is built from TRBV10-3 and TRBJ2-7; 7 bases are shared with TRBD2. V shed 4 bases, J shed 1 base, and the junction held 4 bases outside the gene matches. The germline V gene has CDR1 ENHRY and CDR2 SYGVKD. The CDR3 loop spans 14 amino acids. In DNA form, the CDR3 reads TGTGCCATCAGTGTAGCGGGTCGATCCTACGAGCAGTACTTC. It is translated as CAISVAGRSYEQYF.

With regard to this clone: In the same sample, other DNA sequences code for this CDR3. The rearrangement uses TRBV9 and TRBJ1-4; D uncertain. The CDR3 consists of 16 residues. V was cut by 4 bases and J by 0 bases, with 13 bases left in between. Germline assignment: CDR1 SGDLS and CDR2 YYNGEE. This chain's CDR3 is CASSPVQGATNEKLFF. The CDR3 nucleotides are TGTGCCAGCAGCCCCGTTCAAGGAGCAACTAATGAAAAACTGTTTTTT.

This chain links TRBV9 with TRBJ2-3; 8 bases fit TRBD2. This CDR3 contains 14 residues. Trimming at V came to 1 base and at J to 4 bases, leaving 2 bases not matched to a gene. Per germline, CDR1 SGDLS and CDR2 YYNGEE. CDR3 loop: CASSVIAGPDTQYF. The CDR3 region has the DNA TGTGCCAGCAGCGTAATAGCGGGACCAGATACGCAGTATTTT.

The chain is built from TRBV19 and TRBJ1-5; tentative D call: TRBD1 (5 bases). V was clipped by 4 bases and J by 0 bases, with 16 bases between them. The CDR3 extends over 17 amino acids. CDR1 is LNHDA, CDR2 SQIVND, per germline (reference sequence). CDR3 region: CASSTLRDSYSNQPQHF. CDR3 DNA sequence: TGTGCCAGTAGTACCCTCCGGGACTCCTATAGCAATCAGCCCCAGCATTTT.

This chain connects TRBV19 to TRBJ1-5; the match to TRBD1 covers 11 bases. Per the germline V gene, CDR1 is LNHDA and CDR2 is SQIVND (reference sequence). The J segment lost 1 base and the V segment lost 4 bases, leaving 12 bases of the junction unmatched. The CDR3 contains 19 residues. CDR3 sequence (DNA): TGTGCCAGTAGTACCAGGTACAGGACAGGGGGCGTGAGCAATCAGCCCCAGCATTTT. Translating it yields CASSTRYRTGGVSNQPQHF.

The rearrangement links TRBV28 to TRBJ1-5; TRBD1 is a possible D gene (5 bases). CDR1 is MDHEN, CDR2 SYDVKM, per germline. V lost 6 bases, J lost 5 bases, and 17 bases lay in between. The CDR3 runs 15 residues. The CDR3 DNA sequence: TGTGCCAGCAGACCCATCCGGACATCCGATCAGCCCCAGCATTTT. Translating gives CASRPIRTSDQPQHF.

This chain links TRBV2 with TRBJ2-1; 9 nucleotides align to TRBD1. CDR3 length: 14 amino acids. CDR1 and CDR2 (germline): SNHLY, FYNNEI. The V and J ends lost 9 bases and 6 bases, in that order; junction bases with no gene match: 9. For the CDR3, the DNA is TGTGCCAGTAAACAGGGGGCGCTTCTCAATGAGCAGTTCTTC. Protein: CASKQGALLNEQFF.

This clone was detected only a few times. This chain uses TRBV7-2 with TRBJ2-5; D perhaps matches TRBD1 (6 bases). Matching the DNA end better, TRBJ2-7 makes the J call doubtful. Germline V gene lookup returns CDR1 SGHTA and CDR2 FQGNSA. The CDR3 runs 14 residues. The CDR3 spells CASSSRDTSYEQYF. In DNA, the CDR3 is TGTGCCAGCAGCTCCCGGGACACTTCCTACGAGCAGTACTTC.

V gene TRBV5-4 combines with J gene TRBJ2-5; perhaps TRBD2 as D (6 bases). The CDR3 spans 15 residues. The germline V gene encodes CDR1 SGHNT and CDR2 YYREEE (reference sequence). With 0 bases removed from V and 5 bases from J, the gap between germline ends came to 14 bases. This chain's CDR3 is CASSLGGVSRETQYF. In nucleotides, the CDR3 is TGTGCCAGCAGCTTGGGGGGGGTTTCCAGGGAGACCCAGTACTTC.

V is TRBV7-3 and J is TRBJ2-2, with D possibly being TRBD2 (5 bases). The germline CDR1 and CDR2 sequences are SGHTA and FQGTGA. V was clipped by 8 bases and J by 3 bases, with 19 bases between them. The CDR3 contains 16 residues. CDR3 in amino acids: CASAGGPGKDTGELFF. As DNA, the CDR3 is TGTGCCAGCGCCGGTGGCCCGGGAAAGGACACCGGGGAGCTGTTTTTT.

The chain uses TRBV2 and TRBJ1-5; weak D call: TRBD1 (5 bases). The CDR3 totals 16 residues. V lost 5 bases, J lost 3 bases, and 17 bases lay in between. The germline V gene has CDR1 SNHLY and CDR2 FYNNEI. CDR3 in amino acids: CASSLLDTTINQPQHF. The CDR3 coding sequence is TGTGCCAGCAGTTTACTGGACACGACCATCAATCAGCCCCAGCATTTT.

This chain connects TRBV11-3 to TRBJ2-3; D possibly corresponds to TRBD2 (5 bases). Deletions cut 0 bases from V and 7 bases from J, with 14 bases between. CDR1 is SGHNT, CDR2 YENEEA, per germline. CDR3 length: 15 residues. The CDR3 nucleotides are TGTGCCAGCAGCTTAGATGTGACTACCTCGAATACGCAGTATTTT. Amino acids: CASSLDVTTSNTQYF.

This chain joins TRBV28 and TRBJ1-2; a weak D match, TRBD1 (5 bases). This CDR3 is built from 12 residues. V lost 5 bases, J lost 7 bases, and 11 bases lay in between. Per the germline V gene, CDR1 is MDHEN and CDR2 is SYDVKM. Here the CDR3 reads CASSQQVPGYTF. As DNA, the CDR3 is TGTGCCAGCAGTCAACAGGTTCCTGGCTACACCTTC.

The chain joins TRBV7-9 to TRBJ1-2; D possibly corresponds to TRBD1 (5 bases). The CDR3 contains 14 residues. The V and J ends lost 3 bases and 8 bases respectively, with 16 bases between them. CDR1 SEHNR and CDR2 FQNEAQ come from the germline V gene (reference sequence). The CDR3 protein is CASSFPGDSGGYTF. CDR3 DNA sequence: TGTGCCAGCAGCTTTCCCGGGGACTCGGGCGGCTACACCTTC. The variable domain in full, completed from reference TRBV7-9 and TRBJ1-2, reads DTGVSQNPRHKITKRGQNVTFRCDPISEHNRLYWYRQTLGQGPEFLTYFQNEAQLEKSRLLSDRFSAERPKGSFSTLEIQRTEQGDSAMYLCASSFPGDSGGYTFGSGTRLTVV.

This rearrangement joins TRBV2 to TRBJ2-1, with 7 positions matching TRBD1. The CDR3 is 14 residues long. J was trimmed by 2 bases and V by 5 bases; bases with no gene match: 3. CDR1 and CDR2 from the germline V gene are SNHLY and FYNNEI. For the CDR3, the DNA is TGTGCCAGCAGTCCGACAGGGACCTACAATGAGCAGTTCTTC. Translating it yields CASSPTGTYNEQFF. The whole variable domain, filled in from reference TRBV2 and TRBJ2-1, reads EPEVTQTPSHQVTQMGQEVILRCVPISNHLYFYWYRQILGQKVEFLVSFYNNEISEKSEIFDDQFSVERPDGSNFTLKIRSTKLEDSAMYFCASSPTGTYNEQFFGPGTRLTVL.

Turning to this clone: Germline is not matched at one junction end, which may reflect a read error. V is TRBV2 and J is TRBJ2-7; 9 nucleotides line up with TRBD1. The V gene's germline CDR1 is SNHLY and CDR2 FYNNEI. The CDR3 consists of 16 residues. CDR3 residues: CASSPQWGQGKNEQYF. CDR3 nucleotide sequence: TGTGCCAGCAGTCCCCAGTGGGGACAGGGAAAGAACGAGCAATACTTC.

This clone turned up a few times. The V and J genes are TRBV7-2 and TRBJ1-2, with 8 bases aligning to TRBD1. This CDR3 contains 17 residues. J gave up 4 bases and V 2 bases, and 12 bases lay outside the gene matches. Germline lookup yields CDR1 SGHTA and CDR2 FQGNSA. CDR3 nucleotide sequence: TGTGCCAGCAGCTTACGAGGACAGGGTAAAATTACCTATGGCTACACCTTC. It yields the protein CASSLRGQGKITYGYTF.

Comment on this clone: This is likely a read error, given that the CDR3 carries no conserved phenylalanine or tryptophan at its end. The chain combines TRBV7-2 with TRBJ1-5, with D tentatively TRBD1 (6 bases). CDR3 length: 14 amino acids. Deletions cut 3 bases from V and 5 bases from J, with 11 bases between. Germline V gene lookup returns CDR1 SGHTA and CDR2 FQGNSA. The CDR3 is CASSLRTVDQPQHL. CDR3 coding DNA: TGTGCCAGCAGCTTGCGGACAGTGGATCAGCCCCAGCATCTT.

The chain joins TRBV7-2 to TRBJ2-3; D gene uncertain. The germline V and J ends were trimmed by 5 bases and 2 bases, with 5 bases remaining between them. This CDR3 has 12 residues. Germline V gene lookup returns CDR1 SGHTA and CDR2 FQGNSA. CDR3 DNA sequence: TGTGCCAGCAGCCCCTTCACAGATACGCAGTATTTT. Translated, it gives CASSPFTDTQYF.

V usage is TRBV7-2 and J usage is TRBJ2-5, with 10 bases that match TRBD1. The J call may not be correct, given that the DNA end is closer to TRBJ2-7. The CDR3 spans 15 residues. Germline assignment: CDR1 SGHTA and CDR2 FQGNSA. CDR3 in amino acids: CASSPTAGQGNEQYF. The CDR3 nucleotides read TGTGCCAGCAGTCCTACTGCGGGACAGGGGAACGAGCAGTACTTC.

The gene calls are TRBV25-1 and TRBJ2-1; D might be TRBD2 (5 bases). From germline, CDR1 is MGHDK and CDR2 SYGVNS. Trimming stripped 2 bases from V and 9 bases from J, with 11 bases between. The length of the CDR3 is 13 residues. In DNA form, the CDR3 reads TGTGCCAGCAGTGAAGCCGGACTGGGTGAGCAGTTCTTC. It specifies CASSEAGLGEQFF.

The genes are TRBV13 and TRBJ2-7, with D uncertain. The CDR3 length is 14 residues. Trimming removed 4 bases from V and 0 bases from J, with 10 bases in between. Germline CDR1 reads PRHDT; CDR2 reads FYEKMQ (reference sequence). The CDR3 loop is CASSYTPFSYEQYF. The CDR3 DNA reads TGTGCCAGCAGCTATACACCGTTCTCCTACGAGCAGTACTTC.

The chain uses TRBV6-6 and TRBJ2-3; D might be TRBD2 (6 bases). V lost 5 bases to trimming and J lost 3 bases, with 18 bases between them. CDR1 and CDR2 from the germline V gene are MNHNY and SVGAGI (reference sequence). The CDR3 loop spans 16 amino acids. CDR3 bases: TGTGCCAGCAGTCCCCGTGGTAGCGGACCAACAGATACGCAGTATTTT. The encoded protein is CASSPRGSGPTDTQYF.

This sequence joins TRBV11-3 and TRBJ2-2; 10 bases are a match to TRBD1. The CDR3 totals 15 residues. CDR1 is SGHNT, CDR2 YENEEA, per germline. The ends lost 5 bases at V and 6 bases at J; junction bases unmatched: 6. This CDR3 reads CASSPGTGVAGELFF. The CDR3 region has the DNA TGTGCCAGCAGCCCCGGGACAGGGGTAGCCGGGGAGCTGTTTTTT.

The chain joins TRBV18 to TRBJ2-1; D might be TRBD2 (6 bases). Germline CDR1 reads KGHSH; CDR2 reads LQKENI. Trimming shortened V by 6 bases and J by 4 bases, and 10 bases separated the two germline ends. CDR3 size: 13 residues. In nucleotides, the CDR3 is TGTGCCAGCTCTCCGGGACTGTACAATGAGCAGTTCTTC. The encoded protein is CASSPGLYNEQFF.

The rearrangement joins TRBV19 to TRBJ2-7; maybe TRBD2 (5 bases). Trimming pared 4 bases from V and 1 base from J, leaving 8 bases between. CDR3 length equals 13 residues. From germline, CDR1 is LNHDA and CDR2 SQIVND (reference sequence). The CDR3 region is CASSTPGSYEQYF. In DNA, the CDR3 is TGTGCCAGTAGTACCCCGGGGTCCTACGAGCAGTACTTC. Together with reference TRBV19 and TRBJ2-7, the CDR3 gives the full variable domain: DGGITQSPKYLFRKEGQNVTLSCEQNLNHDAMYWYRQDPGQGLRLIYYSQIVNDFQKGDIAEGYSVSREKKESFPLTVTSAQKNPTAFYLCASSTPGSYEQYFGPGTRLTVT.

The J gene is TRBJ2-7, the V gene TRBV7-9; 10 nucleotides agree with TRBD1. V shed 2 bases and J 6 bases; nucleotides not matched to a gene: 7. Germline CDR1 SEHNR, CDR2 FQNEAQ (reference sequence). The CDR3 sequence is 15 residues long. This CDR3 is CASSLFGTGEAEQYF. The CDR3 nucleotides read TGTGCCAGCAGCTTATTTGGGACAGGGGAGGCCGAGCAGTACTTC.

Of note for this clone: An end of the junction does not agree with germline; a read error may underlie this. V gene TRBV6-1 combines with J gene TRBJ1-5; TRBD1 matches at 10 bases. The germline gives CDR1 MNHNS, CDR2 SASEGT. The length of the CDR3 is 19 residues. As DNA, the CDR3 is TGTGCCAGCAGCGAAGGGGGGTGGGCCGAGACAGGGGGCGGTCAGCCCCAGCATTTT. Translating gives CASSEGGWAETGGGQPQHF.